Listed here is a single T cell receptor (beta chain). The specificity of this receptor is unknown. No base quality values were provided; no much bigger clone lies one nucleotide off. The sample originates from a study of cytomegalovirus exposure and HLA in healthy donors (dated by TCRdb to 2015 to 2018). Some background on the complete study: An earlier analysis of roughly 500 of the donors reported 276 Gb of sequence data and roughly 100 million unique TCR beta sequences from roughly 180 million T cells. An early release that covered fewer than 800 HLA-typed donors contained approximately 300 gigabases of sequencing data and 70 million to 100 million unique TCR sequences. The genetic ancestry cluster associated with self-reported Caucasian donors included 81% of the 398 genotyped donors. The study aimed to test whether cataloging public T cell receptors could reveal signatures of past pathogen exposure. Using immunosequencing, the study profiled T cell repertoires from fewer than 850 subjects and related those repertoires to cytomegalovirus serostatus. In addition to the first cohort of roughly 700 subjects, a separate validation cohort of approximately 110 different subjects was used. High-throughput TCR immunosequencing, statistical association of individual TCRs with disease status, and machine learning were combined to predict cytomegalovirus infection status. To study patterns of TCR occurrence, a later analysis re-analyzed previously published TCR beta repertoires from 500 to 850 donors and added high-resolution HLA genotyping. The later analysis used no new phenotypic data to find candidate immune exposures, relying instead on TCR beta sequences and their occurrence across donors. In an earlier analysis of a few hundred of the donors, high-throughput TCR beta sequencing was used to judge whether each TCR beta V gene segment behaved as functional or pseudogenic. Donor age, sex, ethnicity and CMV serostatus were compiled together with the repertoire data. In a later genetic analysis, genome-wide SNP genotypes for about 55% of the roughly 700 donors were used, and that subset was treated as a discovery cohort. All discovery cohort repertoires had been generated using a single sequencing platform. Both class I and class II loci were covered by HLA typing, at four-digit resolution. The number of typed donors differed by locus: about 629-630 for A, B, C, DRB1 and DQB1; some 500 for DQA1; approximately 600 for DPA1; and some 450 for DPB1. Four to six DR-DQ haplotypes were handled as single units for association and clustering, since linkage in the cohort was strong. Among 300 to 450 genotyped donors of the cohort, an average of about 240,000 unique TCR beta nucleotide sequences were sequenced per donor, about a sixth of them non-productive. The paper's findings and limits, for the study overall: Presence/absence analyses assumed roughly uniform sequencing depth across donors, an assumption that may not hold. In a later analysis, several top co-occurrence clusters were reported to appear linked to parvovirus B19, influenza, CMV and Epstein-Barr virus. Seventeen rarely observed V segments, including chromosome 9 orphons, were excluded from the earlier analysis of approximately 500 of the donors because counts were too low. While some public TCRs were present in many individuals, most TCR sequences turned up only very rarely across donors. HLA typing was unavailable for some donors at each locus, so association tests used only the typed subset. Compared with equally common non-associated chains, HLA-associated TCR beta chains in a later analysis were more clonally expanded and had lower generation probabilities. An association between a missense DCLRE1C variant and V-gene and J-gene trimming of TCR beta chains was found in a later genetic analysis and replicated in an independent cohort. A later analysis found that TCR association rates varied across HLA loci, with DRB1 alleles showing the most associated TCRs and HLA-C alleles the fewest. Broadly in line with IMGT annotations, most TCR beta V segments showed up in productive rearrangements about 87% or about 30% of the time in an earlier analysis of several hundred of the donors. Compared with the approximately 670-donor mean, donors in an Asian-associated ancestry cluster had fewer N-insertions in productive TCRs, according to a later genetic analysis. Strong co-occurrence of HLA alleles, especially DR and DQ, made assigning TCR associations to individual alleles difficult. Cytomegalovirus status was reported to be diagnosed by the classifier with high specificity and sensitivity in both the original and validation cohorts. The cohort was sequenced for TCR beta chains only, and without alpha or paired-chain data the features that could be detected were limited. The only immune exposure information available for the cohort was CMV serostatus. Because the 87-base-pair reads could not distinguish some IMGT-functional V segments, including TRBV6-2 and TRBV6-3, those segments were excluded. A further reported finding was that TCR beta sequences accurately predicted the HLA-A and HLA-B alleles for most subjects in the first cohort. Linkage disequilibrium might explain the correlated functional status among segregating V segments, but an unknown experimental factor could not be ruled out. A cluster of highly shared sequence variants was judged likely to represent a technical artifact of the sequencing pipeline. According to the authors, the approach could potentially be generalized to other disease states and immunological phenotypes. A total of fewer than 200 TCR beta chains were listed by the study as associated with cytomegalovirus. According to a later analysis, most CMV-associated TCR beta chains appeared to be HLA-restricted, and the HLA associations seemed to be driven largely by CMV exposure. In a later analysis, 15,000 to 20,000 TCR beta sequences were associated with specific HLA alleles at a false discovery rate of 0.05. In vitro tests confirmed that a few of the cytomegalovirus-associated TCR beta chains recognize cytomegalovirus antigens.

Taken from cysteine to phenylalanine, the CDR3 has 15 residues. Of the read, only the CDR3 DNA is kept; its 45 bases are in frame from base 1. The junction shows trimming of 6 bases on V and 7 bases on J, and the gene matches do not reach 10 bases of it. Looking up the germline V gene yields CDR1 MNHEY and CDR2 SVGAGI. The library was made by the immunoSEQ multiplex PCR assay. For the multiplex PCR, a mixture combining 60 forward primers for TCR Vbeta segments and 13 reverse primers for TCR Jbeta segments was used. The CDR3 region of rearranged TCR beta genes was amplified from genomic DNA with a multiplex PCR assay. The Illumina HiSeq System was used to sequence the amplified TCR beta libraries as 87-base-pair reads. The authors' analysis ran thus. A later analysis tallied some 79 million unique TCR beta chains across the 660 or so repertoires, and some 12 million of those chains were shared by two or more donors. Raw reads were error-corrected and collapsed into unique sequences by a nearest-neighbor algorithm in which closely related sequences were merged to remove PCR and sequencing errors. To assign V, D and J gene segments, CDR3 sequences were aligned to IMGT reference sequences. For a sequence to be retained, at least a six-nucleotide match to both a V gene segment and a J gene segment was required. A rearrangement counted as productive if the CDR3 had no stop codons and remained in frame with V and J, and every other rearrangement counted as non-productive. CDR3 was defined according to IMGT convention as the region running from the second conserved V-encoded cysteine to the conserved J-encoded phenylalanine. The earlier analysis of about 590 of the donors excluded sequences that lacked an unambiguous match to a single V gene segment. In an earlier analysis of 500 to 750 of the donors, V segments were called functional above 56.7% productive rearrangements and were called segregating when the between-donor standard deviation exceeded 5%. A statistical classification framework was built to diagnose cytomegalovirus status from the catalog of TCR beta chain sequences. V and J gene assignment, in a later analysis, came from comparing TCR nucleotide sequences with IMGT/GENE-DB human TR gene sequences. A later analysis assigned CDR3 sequences and most-parsimonious VDJ recombination scenarios with the TCRdist pipeline. A later analysis defined each TCR beta chain by its CDR3 amino acid sequence plus V-gene family, and excluded reads lacking a unique V-gene family. To address suspected cross-contamination and a sequencing artifact, a later analysis removed 592 highly shared, low-generation-probability nucleotide sequences. A later analysis calculated a clonal expansion index for each public chain from normalized within-repertoire ranks of inferred template counts. In a later analysis, generation probabilities were computed with a VDJ recombination model fitted to out-of-frame rearrangements, and the resulting probabilities were checked against IGoR. A later analysis scored TCR-TCR, TCR-HLA and TCR-CMV co-occurrence with hypergeometric tests, applying a repertoire-size bias correction to TCR pairs. A later analysis estimated false discovery rates by permuting HLA or CMV assignments 20 times. In a later analysis, co-occurring TCRs were grouped using DBSCAN, with TCRdist sequence similarity added in when clustering inside HLA-allele-positive subsets. Repertoires with fewer than 30,000 or more than 120,000 public chains, plus five repertoires with anomalous nucleotide sharing, were excluded from co-occurrence clustering. TCRdb holds this immuneACCESS table with in-frame rearrangements only. Some clones are missing; in checked studies, unresolved V genes explain under half, and the rest has no known cause. From that table come the V and J calls and clone size; the DNA was used to work out D and trimming. For this sample the table gives roughly 120,000 clones, of which approximately 86% were detected only once. The ten largest clones add up to 1.5% to 2% of the sample.

The cohort consisted of 666 healthy bone marrow donors. At the time of sampling, all cohort members were nominally healthy, though unrecorded immune exposures were likely present. The donor was CMV seronegative and belonged to the group of over 350 seronegative cohort members. A peripheral blood sample was provided by each donor, and peripheral blood mononuclear cells were used for TCR beta sequencing. Genomic DNA was extracted from the blood cell samples with the Qiagen DNeasy Blood Extraction Kit. The sequence derives from a man aged 40-49 years in good health and CMV-seronegative. The sample comprised PBMCs. Recombination linked TRBV6-5 to TRBJ2-1; 9 middle bases align to TRBD1. The DNA is as follows: TGTGCCAGCAGACGGGAGGCGGGACAGGGAAATGAGCAGTTCTTC. Its coded protein is CASRREAGQGNEQFF.